The entry that follows covers one TCR beta chain sequence. This sample stems from a study of blood T cell repertoires in COVID-19. Study information: Both acute and convalescent COVID-19 samples were obtained from the United States, Italy and Spain. T cells, B-cell-depleted T cells, or PBMCs supplied cDNA or gDNA.

Participants, roughly 18 to 89 years old, spanned around 26 US areas. Per the authors' pipeline: The assay estimated nucleated cells by amplifying reference gene primers. Clones were read by immunoSEQ multiplex PCR, and TCRdb kept only the in-frame ones, dropping some. The V and J calls and clone size come from that table; D and trimming were worked out from the DNA. The repertoire includes 170,000 or so clones, about 90% of them detected once, and more than 6.5% sits in the top ten. The V gene lost 3 bases and the J gene lost 3 bases, with 14 bases spanning the gap. This CDR3 is built from 15 residues. Germline CDR1 reads SGDLS; CDR2 reads YYNGEE.

The V gene is TRBV9, the J gene TRBJ2-3, with a possible D match to TRBD2 (7 bases). The origin of this receptor is a woman in her fifties or sixties who had recovered from COVID-19. Sequencing input: PBMCs or T cells enriched from blood (not recorded which). CDR3 sequence: CASSEGGGQTDTQYF. Here the CDR3 DNA reads TGTGCCAGCAGCGAGGGGGGAGGGCAGACAGATACGCAGTATTTT.